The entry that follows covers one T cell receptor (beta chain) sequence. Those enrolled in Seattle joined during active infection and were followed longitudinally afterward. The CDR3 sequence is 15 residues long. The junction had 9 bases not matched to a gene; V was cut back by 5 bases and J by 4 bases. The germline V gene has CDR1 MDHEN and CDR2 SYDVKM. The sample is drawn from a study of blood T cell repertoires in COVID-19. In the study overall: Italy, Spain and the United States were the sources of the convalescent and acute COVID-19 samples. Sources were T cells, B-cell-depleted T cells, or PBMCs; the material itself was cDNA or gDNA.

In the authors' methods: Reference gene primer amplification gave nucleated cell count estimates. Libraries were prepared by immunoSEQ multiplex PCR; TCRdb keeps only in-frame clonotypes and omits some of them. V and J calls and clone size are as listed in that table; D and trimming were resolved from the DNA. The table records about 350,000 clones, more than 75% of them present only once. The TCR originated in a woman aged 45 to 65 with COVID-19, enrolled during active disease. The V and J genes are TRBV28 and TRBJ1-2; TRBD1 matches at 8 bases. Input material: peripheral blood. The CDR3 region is CASSLGQGYGYGYTF. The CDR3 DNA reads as TGTGCCAGCAGTCTCGGACAGGGCTACGGCTATGGCTACACCTTC.